The rows below give T cell receptor beta chains drawn from one sample of a study of tumor-infiltrating lymphocytes in primary liver carcinoma. One entry per CDR3 protein results from TCRdb running MiXCR on the multiplex PCR reads. The data contain about 320,000 distinct CDR3 sequences, 60% to 80% of them singletons. The sample consisted of peripheral blood. Receptors originate from a man in his forties with primary liver carcinoma and hepatitis B virus infection. Each CDR3 is given with its conserved first and last residue. The order of the fields is CDR3 DNA, CDR3 protein, clone size, D gene, V gene, J gene. The D gene is left open where the match is weak. A row's size may be missing; if present it is once, few, many or a size class.

CDR3nt: TGTGCCAGCAGGAAAAGGGACACGTACAATGAGCAGTTCTTC
CDR3aa: CASRKRDTYNEQFF
abundance: few
d_gene: -
v_gene: TRBV6-4
j_gene: TRBJ2-1

CDR3nt: TGTGCCTGGAGTCTGGAAAGGAGGGCGGGCTACACCTTC
CDR3aa: CAWSLERRAGYTF
abundance: many
d_gene: -
v_gene: TRBV30
j_gene: TRBJ1-2

CDR3nt: TGTGCCAGCAGATTTACTAGCGCCTACGAGCAGTGCTTC
CDR3aa: CASRFTSAYEQCF
abundance: once
d_gene: TRBD2
v_gene: TRBV7-8
j_gene: TRBJ2-7

CDR3nt: TGTGCCAGCAGCCAAGAGAATGAGGCTAGTGAGACCCAGTACTTC
CDR3aa: CASSQENEASETQYF
abundance: -
d_gene: -
v_gene: TRBV4-2
j_gene: TRBJ2-5

CDR3nt: TGTGCCTGGAGGTCCGGGAGACAACAAGAGACCCAGTACTTC
CDR3aa: CAWRSGRQQETQYF
abundance: once
d_gene: -
v_gene: TRBV30
j_gene: TRBJ2-5

CDR3nt: TGCAGCGTTGAAGGTCAGGGCCGTGAGACCCAGTGTTTC
CDR3aa: CSVEGQGRETQCF
abundance: -
d_gene: -
v_gene: TRBV29-1
j_gene: TRBJ2-5

CDR3nt: TGTGCCAGCAGCTACCTTAGGGGCATGAACACTGAAGCTTTCTTT
CDR3aa: CASSYLRGMNTEAFF
abundance: many
d_gene: -
v_gene: TRBV12-3/TRBV12-4
j_gene: TRBJ1-1

CDR3nt: TGCGCCAGCAGCCAACAGACACAGAGCACTGAAGCTTTCTTT
CDR3aa: CASSQQTQSTEAFF
abundance: once
d_gene: -
v_gene: TRBV4-1
j_gene: TRBJ1-1

CDR3nt: TGCAGTGTTGGGCGGAGACTGAACACTGAAGCTTTCTTT
CDR3aa: CSVGRRLNTEAFF
abundance: -
d_gene: -
v_gene: TRBV29-1
j_gene: TRBJ1-1

CDR3nt: TGTGTCAGCAGCCGACAGGGTAGCTCCTACAATGAGCAGTTCTTC
CDR3aa: CVSSRQGSSYNEQFF
abundance: -
d_gene: TRBD1
v_gene: TRBV14
j_gene: TRBJ2-1

CDR3nt: TGTGCCAGCAGCCAAGTAAGGTCCGAGCAGTACTTC
CDR3aa: CASSQVRSEQYF
abundance: -
d_gene: -
v_gene: TRBV14
j_gene: TRBJ2-7

CDR3nt: TGTGCCAGCAGGAAAAGGATGGGCACTGAAGCTTTCTTT
CDR3aa: CASRKRMGTEAFF
abundance: many
d_gene: -
v_gene: TRBV6-5
j_gene: TRBJ1-1

CDR3nt: TGTGCCTGGGCTCCGGGACAGGGGGCTCGGAACATCGGGGAGCTGTTTTTT
CDR3aa: CAWAPGQGARNIGELFF
abundance: -
d_gene: TRBD1
v_gene: TRBV30
j_gene: TRBJ2-2

CDR3nt: TGCGCCAGCAGTGGGCTAGCGGGAACCCCGCAGTATTTT
CDR3aa: CASSGLAGTPQYF
abundance: -
d_gene: TRBD2
v_gene: TRBV5-1
j_gene: TRBJ2-3

CDR3nt: TGTACCAGCAGCTTAGGGCCCAATCAGCCCCATCATTTT
CDR3aa: CTSSLGPNQPHHF
abundance: -
d_gene: -
v_gene: TRBV11-1
j_gene: TRBJ1-5

CDR3nt: TGTGCCAGCAGCCACCCGGGACTAGTCCGCGAGCAGTACTTC
CDR3aa: CASSHPGLVREQYF
abundance: many
d_gene: TRBD2
v_gene: TRBV4-2
j_gene: TRBJ2-7

CDR3nt: TGTGCCAGCGGATCGGCCGGCCCTTTCGGGCGCTACGAGCAGTACTTC
CDR3aa: CASGSAGPFGRYEQYF
abundance: -
d_gene: -
v_gene: TRBV28
j_gene: TRBJ2-7

CDR3nt: TGTGCCAGCAGCTTAGAAGCAGCCGGGGAGCTGTTTTTT
CDR3aa: CASSLEAAGELFF
abundance: medium-sized
d_gene: -
v_gene: TRBV11-2
j_gene: TRBJ2-2

CDR3nt: TGCGCCAGCAGCTTGGGGCAGAGCAATGAGCAGTTCTTC
CDR3aa: CASSLGQSNEQFF
abundance: -
d_gene: -
v_gene: TRBV5-1
j_gene: TRBJ2-1

CDR3nt: TGTGCCAGCAACGCCCAGATCGACTACAATGAGCAGTTCTTC
CDR3aa: CASNAQIDYNEQFF
abundance: many
d_gene: -
v_gene: TRBV6-1
j_gene: TRBJ2-1

CDR3nt: TGTGCCAGCGGTGTATCTTGGGGCCTAGAAGCTTTCTTT
CDR3aa: CASGVSWGLEAFF
abundance: -
d_gene: -
v_gene: TRBV12-3/TRBV12-4
j_gene: TRBJ1-1

CDR3nt: TGTGCCACGACTAGCGGGAGGATATGGGAGCAGTTCTTC
CDR3aa: CATTSGRIWEQFF
abundance: -
d_gene: TRBD2
v_gene: TRBV7-9
j_gene: TRBJ2-1

CDR3nt: TGTGCCAGCAGTATTGGACAGGGTCGAGCTTTCTTT
CDR3aa: CASSIGQGRAFF
abundance: few
d_gene: TRBD1
v_gene: TRBV28
j_gene: TRBJ1-1

CDR3nt: TGTGCCAGCAACGGACAGCAAGAGACCCAGTACTTT
CDR3aa: CASNGQQETQYF
abundance: -
d_gene: -
v_gene: TRBV11-2
j_gene: TRBJ2-5

CDR3nt: TGCGCCAGCAGCTTGGAGGGACACCTCCAAGAGACCCAGTACTTC
CDR3aa: CASSLEGHLQETQYF
abundance: few
d_gene: -
v_gene: TRBV5-1
j_gene: TRBJ2-5

CDR3nt: TGCGCCAGCAGTCAATCTAAGGGGAGCGGCACAGATACGCAGTATTTT
CDR3aa: CASSQSKGSGTDTQYF
abundance: -
d_gene: -
v_gene: TRBV23-1
j_gene: TRBJ2-3

CDR3nt: TGTGCCACCAGTGATAGTTTATCCGAAAACAATGAGCAGTTCTTC
CDR3aa: CATSDSLSENNEQFF
abundance: -
d_gene: -
v_gene: TRBV7-9
j_gene: TRBJ2-1

CDR3nt: TGCAGCGGTACAGGGGACTGGGGGATGAACTCTGAAGCTTTCTTT
CDR3aa: CSGTGDWGMNSEAFF
abundance: -
d_gene: TRBD1
v_gene: TRBV29-1
j_gene: TRBJ1-1

CDR3nt: TGTGCCTGGAGTAGATTCGGACTAGCGGGAGAGAATGAGCAGTTCTTC
CDR3aa: CAWSRFGLAGENEQFF
abundance: few
d_gene: TRBD2
v_gene: TRBV30
j_gene: TRBJ2-1

CDR3nt: TGTGCCAGCAGTCGGGACAGGGTATATGGCTACACCTTC
CDR3aa: CASSRDRVYGYTF
abundance: few
d_gene: TRBD1
v_gene: TRBV6-5
j_gene: TRBJ1-2

CDR3nt: TGTGCCAGCAGCTTAGGACGGGGCTCAGATACGCAGTATTTT
CDR3aa: CASSLGRGSDTQYF
abundance: -
d_gene: -
v_gene: TRBV11-1
j_gene: TRBJ2-3

CDR3nt: TGCAGCGTCCGCGATAACACTGAAGCTTTCTTT
CDR3aa: CSVRDNTEAFF
abundance: medium-sized
d_gene: -
v_gene: TRBV29-1
j_gene: TRBJ1-1

CDR3nt: TGTGCCAGCAGCTACGGACTGAACTATGGCTACACCTTC
CDR3aa: CASSYGLNYGYTF
abundance: many
d_gene: -
v_gene: TRBV11-2
j_gene: TRBJ1-2

CDR3nt: TGTGCCAACAGTTTCAACTCTGGAAACACCATATATTTT
CDR3aa: CANSFNSGNTIYF
abundance: -
d_gene: -
v_gene: TRBV6-6
j_gene: TRBJ1-3

CDR3nt: TGTGCCAGCAGCCCCGGGACAGCAAAAAGCACTCTGTACTTC
CDR3aa: CASSPGTAKSTLYF
abundance: once
d_gene: TRBD1
v_gene: TRBV5-5
j_gene: TRBJ2-4

CDR3nt: TGCACCAGCAGCCAAGGCCTGGCAGAAGAGACCCAGTACTTC
CDR3aa: CTSSQGLAEETQYF
abundance: -
d_gene: -
v_gene: TRBV4-3
j_gene: TRBJ2-5

CDR3nt: TGTGCCAGCAGCTTGGGCGGGAGAGGATCCGGGGAGCTGTTTTTT
CDR3aa: CASSLGGRGSGELFF
abundance: few
d_gene: TRBD2
v_gene: TRBV5-4
j_gene: TRBJ2-2

CDR3nt: TGTGCCAGTAGTTACTTAAGGGACAGTAACTATGGCTACACCTTC
CDR3aa: CASSYLRDSNYGYTF
abundance: -
d_gene: TRBD1
v_gene: TRBV6-5
j_gene: TRBJ1-2

CDR3nt: TGTGCCAGCAGCTTGGACCAGGGGCCCAATCAGCCCCAGCATTTT
CDR3aa: CASSLDQGPNQPQHF
abundance: -
d_gene: -
v_gene: TRBV5-4
j_gene: TRBJ1-5

CDR3nt: TGCGCCAGCAGCCAAACGTTCCGGTATGGAGAGACCCAGTACTTC
CDR3aa: CASSQTFRYGETQYF
abundance: many
d_gene: -
v_gene: TRBV4-1
j_gene: TRBJ2-5

CDR3nt: TGTGCAGCAGCCCAGGGGGGGAATGAGCAGTTCTTC
CDR3aa: CAAAQGGNEQFF
abundance: -
d_gene: -
v_gene: TRBV4-2
j_gene: TRBJ2-1

CDR3nt: TGTGCCAGCAGTGAAGCTGCCGCGGGAGGGATAAATGAGCAGTTCTTC
CDR3aa: CASSEAAAGGINEQFF
abundance: -
d_gene: TRBD2
v_gene: TRBV6-1
j_gene: TRBJ2-1

CDR3nt: TGCAGCATGCGGGGCGGCACTGAAGCTTTCTTT
CDR3aa: CSMRGGTEAFF
abundance: -
d_gene: -
v_gene: TRBV29-1
j_gene: TRBJ1-1

CDR3nt: TGCAACGTTGGCGGGAGGGGCACAGATACGCAGTATTTT
CDR3aa: CNVGGRGTDTQYF
abundance: -
d_gene: TRBD2
v_gene: TRBV29-1
j_gene: TRBJ2-3

CDR3nt: TGTACCAGCGGCTTAGGAGGATACGAGCAGTACTTC
CDR3aa: CTSGLGGYEQYF
abundance: -
d_gene: -
v_gene: TRBV11-1
j_gene: TRBJ2-7

CDR3nt: TGTGCCAGCAGTGAAGGTTGGCAGGGCGGTAACTATGGCCACACCTTC
CDR3aa: CASSEGWQGGNYGHTF
abundance: -
d_gene: -
v_gene: TRBV6-1
j_gene: TRBJ1-2

CDR3nt: TGTGCCAGCAGCGCTCTAGAGTTTGGGAACACTGAAGCTTCCTTT
CDR3aa: CASSALEFGNTEASF
abundance: -
d_gene: -
v_gene: TRBV11-2
j_gene: TRBJ1-1

CDR3nt: TGTGCCAGCAGTTATTCTCCCGGACAGGCGTACACAGATACGCAGTATTTT
CDR3aa: CASSYSPGQAYTDTQYF
abundance: many
d_gene: TRBD1
v_gene: TRBV6-6
j_gene: TRBJ2-3

CDR3nt: TGTGCCAGCAGCTTTCCTCGAGGACGGGTCTCGAGAGATGAGCAGTTCTTC
CDR3aa: CASSFPRGRVSRDEQFF
abundance: few
d_gene: -
v_gene: TRBV7-8
j_gene: TRBJ2-1

CDR3nt: TGTGACAGCAGCGACTTCTACGGCCAAGAGACCCAGTACTTC
CDR3aa: CDSSDFYGQETQYF
abundance: -
d_gene: -
v_gene: TRBV11-2
j_gene: TRBJ2-5

CDR3nt: TGTGCCAGCAGCAGTCCAAGGACAGGGCACCTTACCCGATACTTC
CDR3aa: CASSSPRTGHLTRYF
abundance: few
d_gene: TRBD1
v_gene: TRBV12-3/TRBV12-4
j_gene: TRBJ2-5

CDR3nt: TGTGCCAGCAGCTTAGGAGTGCTAGCGAGTTCCTACAATGAGCAGTTCTTC
CDR3aa: CASSLGVLASSYNEQFF
abundance: -
d_gene: -
v_gene: TRBV11-2
j_gene: TRBJ2-1

CDR3nt: TGTGCCAGCAGCCAAGATATGGAGACCCAGTACTTC
CDR3aa: CASSQDMETQYF
abundance: many
d_gene: -
v_gene: TRBV14
j_gene: TRBJ2-5

CDR3nt: TGTGCCATCAGCCCAAGACAGGGGCAGAATCAGCCCCAGCATTTT
CDR3aa: CAISPRQGQNQPQHF
abundance: many
d_gene: TRBD1
v_gene: TRBV10-3
j_gene: TRBJ1-5

CDR3nt: TGTGCCAGCAGTGGGGGTCCTATAAGGGAAGCCAAAAACATTCAGTACTTC
CDR3aa: CASSGGPIREAKNIQYF
abundance: -
d_gene: -
v_gene: TRBV6-1
j_gene: TRBJ2-4

CDR3nt: TGTGCCAGCAGCCCCCCAGCGGACTACGAGCAGTACTTC
CDR3aa: CASSPPADYEQYF
abundance: few
d_gene: -
v_gene: TRBV7-9
j_gene: TRBJ2-7